This T cell receptor (beta chain) came from a study of T cell responses to AZD1222 COVID-19 vaccine. The overall study: Second-dose timings of about 4 or about 12 weeks were pooled. Overall study findings and caveats: Every sample of the repertoires postdated the peak T cell response. Donors were largely white British and mainly female; clonal diversity was possibly underestimated.

A remark on this clone: Its target is unknown.

The V gene lost 5 bases and the J gene lost 1 base, with 9 bases spanning the gap. This CDR3 has 14 residues. The V gene's germline CDR1 is SGHNT and CDR2 YENEEA. Sequenced by immunoSEQ multiplex PCR; TCRdb stores in-frame clones only, minus some. The sample lists 150,000 to 160,000 clones, roughly nine tenths occurring once. The sample was peripheral blood, taken on day 0 of AZD1222 vaccination. The gene calls are TRBV11-3 and TRBJ1-3; D remains unclear. The sequence was collected from an adult in good health. CDR3 region: CASSNASSGNTIYF. CDR3 coding DNA: TGTGCCAGCAGCAATGCGTCGTCTGGAAACACCATATATTTT.